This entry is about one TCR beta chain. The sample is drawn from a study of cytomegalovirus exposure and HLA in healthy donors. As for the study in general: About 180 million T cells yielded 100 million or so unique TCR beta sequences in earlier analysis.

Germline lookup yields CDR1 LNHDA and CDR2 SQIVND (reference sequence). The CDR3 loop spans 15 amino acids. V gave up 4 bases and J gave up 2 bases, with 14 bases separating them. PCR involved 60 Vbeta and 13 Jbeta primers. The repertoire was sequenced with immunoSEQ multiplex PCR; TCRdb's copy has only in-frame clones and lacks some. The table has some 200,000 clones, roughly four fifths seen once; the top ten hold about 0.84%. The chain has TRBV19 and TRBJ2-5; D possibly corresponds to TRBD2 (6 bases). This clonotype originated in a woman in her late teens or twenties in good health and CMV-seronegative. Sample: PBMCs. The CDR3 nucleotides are TGTGCCAGTAGTAATACGGGAGATCTTCAAGAGACCCAGTACTTC. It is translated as CASSNTGDLQETQYF.